This entry concerns a single TCR beta chain. CDR1 is SNHLY and CDR2 is FYNNEI in the germline V gene. J gave up 6 bases and V 4 bases, and 0 bases lay outside the gene matches. CDR3 length equals 14 residues. The entry originates in a study of T cell clones after liver transplantation. Looking at the study overall: Until 12-24 months post-transplant, subjects got standard immunosuppression and no induction.

Sorting of unstimulated PBMCs yielded separate CD3+CD4+ and CD3+CD8+ fractions. Generated by immunoSEQ multiplex PCR, the TCRdb table keeps only in-frame clones and is missing some. Of 99,000 or so clones listed, roughly 80% are singletons. The chain carries TRBV2 and TRBJ1-6, with 10 positions matching TRBD1. Material: CD4+ T cells from blood, obtained before liver transplant. This TCR was recovered from a human donor who received a liver transplant. In nucleotides, the CDR3 is TGTGCCAGCAGTGGGGACAGGGGTAATTCACCCCTCCACTTT. Amino acid sequence: CASSGDRGNSPLHF.